The present T cell receptor beta chain was sequenced within a study of blood T cells in healthy people across ages. It was ten milliliters of peripheral blood that were drawn from each donor. Trimming removed 7 bases at V and 8 bases at J, with 15 bases between. The V gene's germline CDR1 is MNHEY and CDR2 SVGEGT. CDR3 size: 13 residues. Remarks on this clonotype: The antigen is not known.

Findings and limits, study-wide: Roughly linear declines in TCR beta diversity per million T cells occurred with age.

The second PCR ran roughly 6 to 11 cycles with a sample-barcoded 5' primer and J-beta primers. TCRdb re-called the 5' RACE reads with MiXCR, one entry per CDR3 protein. Among about 1 million distinct CDR3 sequences listed, over 35% were seen once. This sequence was found in a woman in her sixties in good health. The source material was blood. This sequence joins TRBV6-2 or TRBV6-3 and TRBJ2-1; possible D gene TRBD2, 5 bases. CDR3 loop: CASTPQGGYEQFF. The DNA for the CDR3 is TGTGCCAGCACCCCCCAAGGCGGGTATGAGCAGTTCTTC.